This entry describes one T cell receptor (beta chain). Its specificity is unknown. Systemic immunosuppression or autoimmune disease history was grounds to exclude patients. This CDR3 region has 12 residues. CDR1 and CDR2 from the germline V gene are SGHAT and FQDESV (reference sequence). Trimming pared 4 bases from V and 6 bases from J, leaving 7 bases between. Only in-frame clones appear in the TCRdb table, and some are missing; sequencing was by immunoSEQ multiplex PCR. The sample has 50,000 to 70,000 clones; 91% are singletons. This sample is part of a study of OX40 agonist ivuxolimab in advanced cancers. Study context: Hepatocellular carcinoma, melanoma, renal cell or head and neck cancer affected the dose-escalation patients. General study points: Researchers did not determine the expanded peripheral T cells' antigen specificity.

The sample here was CD4+ or CD8+ T cells sorted from blood, taken in a trial of the OX40 agonist ivuxolimab. The chain employs TRBV11-1 and TRBJ2-1; perhaps TRBD2 as D (6 bases). This sequence was found in an adult with an advanced solid tumor such as melanoma, head and neck, liver or kidney cancer. The CDR3 DNA reads as TGTGCCAGCAGCTCCGGGGGCAATGAGCAGTTCTTC. This sequence encodes CASSSGGNEQFF.